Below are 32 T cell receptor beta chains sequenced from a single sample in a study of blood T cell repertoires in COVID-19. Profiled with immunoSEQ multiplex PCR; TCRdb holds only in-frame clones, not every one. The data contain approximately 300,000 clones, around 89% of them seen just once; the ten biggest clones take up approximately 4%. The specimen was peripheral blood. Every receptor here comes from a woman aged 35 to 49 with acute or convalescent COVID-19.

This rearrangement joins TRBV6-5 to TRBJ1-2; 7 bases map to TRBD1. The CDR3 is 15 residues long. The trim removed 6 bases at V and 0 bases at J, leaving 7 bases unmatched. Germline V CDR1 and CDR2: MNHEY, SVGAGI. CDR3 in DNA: TGTGCCAGCAGAGAGTACAGGGGAGCTAACTATGGCTACACCTTC. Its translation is CASREYRGANYGYTF.

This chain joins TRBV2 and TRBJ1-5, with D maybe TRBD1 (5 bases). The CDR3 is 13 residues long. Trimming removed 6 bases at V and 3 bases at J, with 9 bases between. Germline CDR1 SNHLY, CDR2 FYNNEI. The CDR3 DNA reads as TGTGCCAGCAGAGCACAGGCCAATCAGCCCCAGCATTTT. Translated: CASRAQANQPQHF.

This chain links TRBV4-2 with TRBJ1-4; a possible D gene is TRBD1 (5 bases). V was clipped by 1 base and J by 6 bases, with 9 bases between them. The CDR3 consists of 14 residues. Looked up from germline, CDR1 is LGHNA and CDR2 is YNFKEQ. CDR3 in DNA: TGTGCCAGCAGCCAAGGGGGCCCCGATGAAAAACTGTTTTTT. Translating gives CASSQGGPDEKLFF.

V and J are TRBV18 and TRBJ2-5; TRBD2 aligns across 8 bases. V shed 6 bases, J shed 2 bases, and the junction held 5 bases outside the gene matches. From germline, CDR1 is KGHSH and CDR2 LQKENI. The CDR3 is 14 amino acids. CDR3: CASSSASGQETQYF. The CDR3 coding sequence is TGTGCCAGCTCCTCCGCTAGCGGGCAAGAGACCCAGTACTTC.

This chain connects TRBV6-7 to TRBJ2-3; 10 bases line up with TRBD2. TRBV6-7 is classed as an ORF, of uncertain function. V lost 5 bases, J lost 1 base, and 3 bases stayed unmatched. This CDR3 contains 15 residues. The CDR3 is CASSPLAGCTDTQYF. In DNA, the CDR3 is TGTGCCAGCAGTCCACTAGCGGGGTGCACAGATACGCAGTATTTT.

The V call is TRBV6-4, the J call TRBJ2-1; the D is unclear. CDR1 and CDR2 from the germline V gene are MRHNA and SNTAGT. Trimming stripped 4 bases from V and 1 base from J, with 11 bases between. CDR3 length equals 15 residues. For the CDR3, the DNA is TGTGCCAGCAGTGCACACAGTTTATCCTACAATGAGCAGTTCTTC. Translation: CASSAHSLSYNEQFF.

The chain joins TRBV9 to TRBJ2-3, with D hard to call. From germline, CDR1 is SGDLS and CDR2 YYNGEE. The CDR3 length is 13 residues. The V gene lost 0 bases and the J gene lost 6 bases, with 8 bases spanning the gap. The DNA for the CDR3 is TGTGCCAGCAGCGTAGACCCTAGGGATACGCAGTATTTT. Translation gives CASSVDPRDTQYF.

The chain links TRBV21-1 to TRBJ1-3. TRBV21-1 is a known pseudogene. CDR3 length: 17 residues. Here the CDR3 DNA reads TGTGCCAGCAGCAAAGAACGAGAACTAGCCTCTGGAAACACCATATATTTT. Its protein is CASSKERELASGNTIYF.

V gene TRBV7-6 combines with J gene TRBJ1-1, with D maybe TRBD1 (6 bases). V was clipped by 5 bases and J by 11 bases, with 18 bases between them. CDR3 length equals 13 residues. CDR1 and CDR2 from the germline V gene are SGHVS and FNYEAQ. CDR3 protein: CASSANRESGAFF. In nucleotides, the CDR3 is TGTGCCAGCAGCGCTAACAGGGAATCGGGTGCTTTCTTT.

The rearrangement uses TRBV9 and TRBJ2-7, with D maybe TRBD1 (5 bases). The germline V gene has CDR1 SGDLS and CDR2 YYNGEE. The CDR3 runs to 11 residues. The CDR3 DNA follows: TGTGCCAGCAGGATAAGACAGCGCTTGGGCGTC. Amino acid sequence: CASRIRQRLGV.

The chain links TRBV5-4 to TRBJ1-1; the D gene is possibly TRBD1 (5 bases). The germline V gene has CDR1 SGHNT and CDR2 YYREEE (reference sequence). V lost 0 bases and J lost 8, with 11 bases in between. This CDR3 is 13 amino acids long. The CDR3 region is CASSLGGGYEAFF. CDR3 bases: TGTGCCAGCAGCTTGGGCGGGGGATACGAAGCTTTCTTT.

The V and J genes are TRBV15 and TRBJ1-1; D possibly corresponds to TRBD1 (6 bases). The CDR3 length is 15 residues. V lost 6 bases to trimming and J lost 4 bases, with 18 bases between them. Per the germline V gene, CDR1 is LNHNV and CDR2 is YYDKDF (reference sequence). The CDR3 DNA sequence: TGTGCCACCAGACTAGGGGTGGGGGCGGCCACTGAAGCTTTCTTT. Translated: CATRLGVGAATEAFF.

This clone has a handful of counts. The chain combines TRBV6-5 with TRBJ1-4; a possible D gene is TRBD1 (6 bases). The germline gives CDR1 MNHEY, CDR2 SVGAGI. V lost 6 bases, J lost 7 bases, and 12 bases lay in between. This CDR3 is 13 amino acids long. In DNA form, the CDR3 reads TGTGCCAGCAGCTTACTCAGGGGTGAAAAACTGTTTTTT. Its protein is CASSLLRGEKLFF.

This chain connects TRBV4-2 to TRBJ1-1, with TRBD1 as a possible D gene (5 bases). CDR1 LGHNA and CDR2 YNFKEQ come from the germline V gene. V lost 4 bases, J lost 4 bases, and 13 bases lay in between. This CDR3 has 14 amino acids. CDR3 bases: TGTGCCAGCAGCCCGACGTCAGGGCCCACTGAAGCTTTCTTT. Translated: CASSPTSGPTEAFF.

CDR3 DNA: TGTGCCAGCAGTTACCAGGGTTTGGGAAATGAAAAACTGTTTTTT. This sequence encodes CASSYQGLGNEKLFF. The V call is TRBV11-2, the J call TRBJ1-4, with a tentative D call TRBD1 (5 bases). CDR3 length: 15 amino acids. Trimming removed 6 bases from V and 5 bases from J, with 16 bases in between. CDR1 is SGHAT, CDR2 FQNNGV, per germline.

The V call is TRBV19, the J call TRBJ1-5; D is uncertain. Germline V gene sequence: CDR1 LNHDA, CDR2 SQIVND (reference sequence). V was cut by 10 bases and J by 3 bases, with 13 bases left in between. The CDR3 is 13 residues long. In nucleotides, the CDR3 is TGTGCCACCAGCACACAGTTCAATCAGCCCCAGCATTTT. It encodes CATSTQFNQPQHF.

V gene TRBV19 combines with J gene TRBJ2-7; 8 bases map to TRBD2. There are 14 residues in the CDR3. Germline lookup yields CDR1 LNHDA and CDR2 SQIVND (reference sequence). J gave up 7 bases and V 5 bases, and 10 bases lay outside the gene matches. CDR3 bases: TGTGCCAGTAGTGTGGGACTAGGATTGGGTGAGCAGTACGTC. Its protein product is CASSVGLGLGEQYV.

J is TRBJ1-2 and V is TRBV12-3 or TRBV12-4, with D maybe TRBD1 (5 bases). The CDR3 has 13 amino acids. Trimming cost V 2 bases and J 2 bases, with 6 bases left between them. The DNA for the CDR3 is TGTGCCAGCAGTTTACGACAGAACTATGGCTACACCTTC. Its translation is CASSLRQNYGYTF.

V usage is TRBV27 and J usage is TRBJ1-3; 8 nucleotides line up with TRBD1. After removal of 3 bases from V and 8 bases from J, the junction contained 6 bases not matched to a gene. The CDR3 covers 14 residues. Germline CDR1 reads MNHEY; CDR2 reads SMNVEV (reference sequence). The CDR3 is CASSLTGARHTIYF. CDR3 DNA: TGTGCCAGCAGTTTGACAGGGGCGCGACACACCATATATTTT.

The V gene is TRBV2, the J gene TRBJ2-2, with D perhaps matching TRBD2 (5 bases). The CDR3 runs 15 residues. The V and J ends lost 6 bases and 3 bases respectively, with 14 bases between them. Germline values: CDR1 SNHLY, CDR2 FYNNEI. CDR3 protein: CASRPSTADTGELFF. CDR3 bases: TGTGCCAGCAGACCTAGCACGGCCGACACCGGGGAGCTGTTTTTT.

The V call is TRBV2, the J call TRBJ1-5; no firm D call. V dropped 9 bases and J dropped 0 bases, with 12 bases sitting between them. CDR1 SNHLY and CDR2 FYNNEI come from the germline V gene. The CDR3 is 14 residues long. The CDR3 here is CASETEYSNQPQHF. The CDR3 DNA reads TGTGCCAGTGAAACAGAATATAGCAATCAGCCCCAGCATTTT.

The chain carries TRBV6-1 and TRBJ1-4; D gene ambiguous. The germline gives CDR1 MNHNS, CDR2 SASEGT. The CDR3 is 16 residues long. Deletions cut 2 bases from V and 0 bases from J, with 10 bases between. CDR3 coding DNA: TGTGCCAGCAGTGAAACAGTACGAGCAACTAATGAAAAACTGTTTTTT. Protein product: CASSETVRATNEKLFF.

Here the CDR3 reads CASSRDSFAEAFF. The CDR3 nucleotides are TGCGCCAGCAGCCGGGATTCTTTCGCTGAAGCTTTCTTT. The chain employs TRBV5-1 and TRBJ1-1; D is uncertain. Per the germline V gene, CDR1 is SGHRS and CDR2 is YFSETQ. CDR3 size: 13 residues. V lost 4 bases and J 6 bases, leaving 13 bases between the germline ends.

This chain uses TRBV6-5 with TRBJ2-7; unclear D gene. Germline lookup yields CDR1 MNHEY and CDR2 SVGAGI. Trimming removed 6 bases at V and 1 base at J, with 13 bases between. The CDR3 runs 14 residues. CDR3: CASRLDAHSYEQYV. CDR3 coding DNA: TGTGCCAGCAGGCTAGACGCCCATTCCTACGAGCAGTACGTC.

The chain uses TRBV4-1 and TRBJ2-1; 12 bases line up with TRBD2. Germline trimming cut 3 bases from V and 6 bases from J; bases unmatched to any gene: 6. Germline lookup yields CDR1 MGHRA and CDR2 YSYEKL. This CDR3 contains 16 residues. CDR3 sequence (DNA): TGCGCCAGCAGCCAGAGGACTAGCGGGGTCCCCAATGAGCAGTTCTTC. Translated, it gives CASSQRTSGVPNEQFF.

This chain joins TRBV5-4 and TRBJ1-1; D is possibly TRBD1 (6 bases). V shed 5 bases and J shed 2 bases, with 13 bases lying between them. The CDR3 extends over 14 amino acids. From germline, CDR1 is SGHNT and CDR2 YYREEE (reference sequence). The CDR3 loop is CASSSGQTNTEAFF. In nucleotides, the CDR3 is TGTGCCAGCAGTTCCGGACAGACCAACACTGAAGCTTTCTTT.

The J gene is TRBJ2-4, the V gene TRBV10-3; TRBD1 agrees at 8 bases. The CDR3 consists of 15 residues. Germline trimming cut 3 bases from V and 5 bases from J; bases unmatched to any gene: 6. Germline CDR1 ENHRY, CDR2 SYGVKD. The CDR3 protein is CAISDSTGAENIQYF. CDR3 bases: TGTGCCATCAGTGACTCGACAGGGGCGGAAAACATTCAGTACTTC.

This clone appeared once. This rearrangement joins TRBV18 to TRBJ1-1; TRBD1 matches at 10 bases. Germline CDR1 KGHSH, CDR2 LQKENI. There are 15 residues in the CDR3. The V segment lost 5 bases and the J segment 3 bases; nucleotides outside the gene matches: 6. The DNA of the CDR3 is TGTGCCAGCTCATCGGGGACAGGGGCAGACACTGAAGCTTTCTTT. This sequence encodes CASSSGTGADTEAFF.

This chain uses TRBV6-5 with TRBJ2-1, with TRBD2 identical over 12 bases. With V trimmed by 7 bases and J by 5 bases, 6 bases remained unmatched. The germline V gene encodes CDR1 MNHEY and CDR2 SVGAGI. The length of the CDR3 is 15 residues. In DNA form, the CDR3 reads TGTGCCAGCATCATACTAGCGGGGGGACACAATGAGCAGTTCTTC. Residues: CASIILAGGHNEQFF.

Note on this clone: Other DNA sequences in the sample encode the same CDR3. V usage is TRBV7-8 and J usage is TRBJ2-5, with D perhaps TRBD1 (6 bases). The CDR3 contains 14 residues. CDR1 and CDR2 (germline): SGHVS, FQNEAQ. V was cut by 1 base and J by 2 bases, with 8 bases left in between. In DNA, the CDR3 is TGTGCCAGCAGCTTAGGGGGACAACAAGAGACCCAGTACTTC. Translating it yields CASSLGGQQETQYF.

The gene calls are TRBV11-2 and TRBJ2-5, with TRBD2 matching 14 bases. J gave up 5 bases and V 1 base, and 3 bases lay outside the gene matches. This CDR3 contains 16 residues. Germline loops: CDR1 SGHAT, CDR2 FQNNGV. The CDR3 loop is CASSLGLAGGKETQYF. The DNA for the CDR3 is TGTGCCAGCAGCTTAGGACTAGCGGGGGGGAAGGAGACCCAGTACTTC.

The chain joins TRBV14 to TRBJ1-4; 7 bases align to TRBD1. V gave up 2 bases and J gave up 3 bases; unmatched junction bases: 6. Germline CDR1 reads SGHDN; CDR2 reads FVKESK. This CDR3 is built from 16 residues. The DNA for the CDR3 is TGTGCCAGCAGCCAAATTAGAGGGGGCTCTAATGAAAAACTGTTTTTT. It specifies CASSQIRGGSNEKLFF.